The source of this TCR beta chain is a study of PD-1 blockade in classical Hodgkin lymphoma. Clones were sequenced by immunoSEQ multiplex PCR, and TCRdb holds only the in-frame ones, with some missing. The sample carries roughly 100,000 clones, 89% recorded once. Described time point: cycle 4 day 1 (C4D1), after 5 to 7 weeks of nivolumab. Every patient experienced relapse after autologous stem cell transplantation, and brentuximab vedotin exposure varied. The CDR3 loop spans 15 amino acids. Trimming pared 1 base from V and 5 bases from J, leaving 12 bases between. In germline, CDR1 is LNHNV, CDR2 YYDKDF (reference sequence).

V and J are TRBV15 and TRBJ2-4; D possibly uses TRBD1 or TRBD2 (5 bases each). The material sequenced was peripheral blood mononuclear cells (PBMCs), taken before the fourth cycle of nivolumab. The receptor was derived from a human donor with classical Hodgkin lymphoma. CDR3 bases: TGTGCCACCAGCAGAGGGGGGTTAGGTGAAAACATTCAGTACTTC. It is translated as CATSRGGLGENIQYF.